The 29 T cell receptor beta chains below all came from one sample that was sequenced in a study of T cells after yellow fever vaccination. Using its own MiXCR run on the 5' RACE reads, TCRdb lists one record per CDR3 protein. Among 450,000 to 650,000 distinct CDR3 sequences listed, roughly 13% were seen once. The source material was PBMCs, sampled on the day of the yellow fever booster vaccination. These TCRs come from a man aged 25-45 years who received the YFV17D yellow fever vaccine.

The rearrangement joins TRBV11-2 to TRBJ2-5; possibly TRBD2 for D (5 bases). This CDR3 comprises 15 residues. The germline V and J ends were trimmed by 1 base and 6 bases, with 15 bases remaining between them. The germline V gene has CDR1 SGHAT and CDR2 FQNNGV. The CDR3 coding sequence is TGTGCCAGCAGCTTAGGAGCGGCTAGTCCGCAGACCCAGTACTTC. This codes for CASSLGAASPQTQYF.

The chain uses TRBV12-3 or TRBV12-4 and TRBJ1-3; D may be TRBD1 (5 bases). The CDR3 runs to 15 residues. Between the trimmed V and J ends, which lost 1 base and 8 bases, there was a span of 15 bases. CDR3 bases: TGTGCCAGCAGTTTAGGACAATACCGAGGGGACACCATATATTTT. Residues: CASSLGQYRGDTIYF.

This clonotype was found a few times. The rearrangement uses TRBV7-2 and TRBJ2-5; 7 bases agree with TRBD2. CDR1 and CDR2 (germline): SGHTA, FQGNSA. The CDR3 is made up of 14 amino acids. Unmatched junction bases numbered 4, after V lost 1 base and J lost 5 bases. CDR3 nucleotide sequence: TGTGCCAGCAGCTTAGTTATGGGAGGGGAGACCCAGTACTTC. Its translation is CASSLVMGGETQYF.

This clonotype was detected only a few times. The chain uses TRBV25-1 and TRBJ2-5; tentative D call: TRBD2 (5 bases). The CDR3 totals 18 residues. In germline, CDR1 is MGHDK, CDR2 SYGVNS. V was trimmed by 1 base and J by 4 bases, leaving 22 bases between them. The DNA of the CDR3 is TGTGCCAGCAGTGAATTCCCCGTCACACACCGACGGGGAGAGACCCAGTACTTC. Protein sequence: CASSEFPVTHRRGETQYF.

This clonotype was picked up many times. V gene TRBV5-1 combines with J gene TRBJ2-7; 9 bases agree with TRBD1. Germline V lookup: CDR1 SGHRS, CDR2 YFSETQ. The CDR3 has 15 residues. Trimming at V came to 4 bases and at J to 0 bases, leaving 5 bases not matched to a gene. Here the CDR3 DNA reads TGCGCCAGCAGCCTCGGGACAGGGAGCTCCTACGAGCAGTACTTC. Amino acid sequence: CASSLGTGSSYEQYF.

Only a few counts were recorded for this clonotype. The genes are TRBV12-3 or TRBV12-4 and TRBJ1-4; 9 positions agree with TRBD1. The CDR3 sequence is 14 residues long. V lost 3 bases to trimming and J lost 5 bases; unmatched junction nucleotides: 1. The CDR3 DNA reads as TGTGCCAGCAGTTTGACAGGGGGGAATGAAAAACTGTTTTTT. Translating gives CASSLTGGNEKLFF.

This clonotype was counted a few times. This sequence joins TRBV10-3 and TRBJ1-5; tentative D call: TRBD1 (5 bases). The CDR3 contains 16 residues. Deletions cut 2 bases from V and 6 bases from J, with 17 bases between. Germline values: CDR1 ENHRY, CDR2 SYGVKD. The CDR3 nucleotides read TGTGCCATCAGTGAGGGGGGTTACCAGAGAGGTCAGCCCCAGCATTTT. Translated: CAISEGGYQRGQPQHF.

This clonotype was seen only a few times. The chain uses TRBV9 and TRBJ2-2; a weak D match, TRBD2 (5 bases). CDR3 length: 16 amino acids. Germline V gene data show CDR1 as SGDLS and CDR2 as YYNGEE. Trimming shortened V by 4 bases and J by 0 bases, and 13 bases separated the two germline ends. In DNA form, the CDR3 reads TGTGCCAGCAGCCGCGGGCTATCCGCGAACACCGGGGAGCTGTTTTTT. This codes for CASSRGLSANTGELFF.

The rearrangement uses TRBV4-2 and TRBJ2-4; D might be TRBD1 (6 bases). Germline CDR1 is LGHNA and CDR2 is YNFKEQ. The CDR3 has 17 amino acids. Trimming stripped 4 bases from V and 3 bases from J, with 19 bases between. The CDR3, as DNA: TGTGCCAGCAGCCCCCAGGGGATGGGGTCAGGCAAAAACATTCAGTACTTC. This translates into CASSPQGMGSGKNIQYF.

This clonotype was observed at least ten times. The chain employs TRBV7-9 and TRBJ2-5; D remains unclear. V shed 3 bases and J shed 5 bases, with 13 bases lying between them. The CDR3 covers 14 residues. Germline lookup yields CDR1 SEHNR and CDR2 FQNEAQ (reference sequence). The CDR3, as DNA: TGTGCCAGCAGCTTCCGTATGTTAGAGGAGACCCAGTACTTC. Its protein is CASSFRMLEETQYF.

This clonotype came up a few times. The chain recombines TRBV4-3 with TRBJ2-6, with 10 bases that match TRBD1. The trim removed 4 bases at V and 0 bases at J, leaving 6 bases unmatched. Germline-derived CDR1 and CDR2 are LGHNA and YSLEER. The CDR3 totals 18 residues. This chain's CDR3 is CASSRRQGANSGANVLTF. The CDR3 nucleotides read TGCGCCAGCAGCCGCAGACAGGGGGCTAACTCTGGGGCCAACGTCCTGACTTTC.

This clonotype was observed many times. The V gene is TRBV4-3, the J gene TRBJ2-4; maybe TRBD2 (6 bases). Germline CDR1 reads LGHNA; CDR2 reads YSLEER. The V and J ends lost 0 bases and 9 bases respectively, with 18 bases between them. The CDR3 runs 16 residues. The CDR3: CASSQDPTRRAAIQYF. The CDR3 DNA sequence: TGCGCCAGCAGCCAAGACCCGACTAGGCGGGCTGCCATTCAGTACTTC.

This clonotype came up a few times. The rearrangement uses TRBV10-3 and TRBJ2-1; 8 bases map to TRBD2. The germline CDR1 and CDR2 sequences are ENHRY and SYGVKD. Trimming at V came to 2 bases and at J to 7 bases, leaving 4 bases not matched to a gene. There are 14 residues in the CDR3. The CDR3 reads CAISERREENEQFF. The CDR3 nucleotides read TGTGCCATCAGTGAGAGGCGGGAGGAGAATGAGCAGTTCTTC.

The chain joins TRBV5-4 to TRBJ2-1, with 15 nucleotides matching TRBD2. From germline, CDR1 is SGHNT and CDR2 YYREEE (reference sequence). After removal of 2 bases from V and 5 bases from J, the junction contained 14 bases not matched to a gene. The CDR3 contains 20 residues. The CDR3 protein is CASSFRSGLAGGKRDNEQFF. The CDR3, as DNA: TGTGCCAGCAGCTTCCGGTCGGGACTAGCGGGAGGTAAACGAGACAATGAGCAGTTCTTC.

V and J are TRBV9 and TRBJ2-1; D is ambiguous. Trimming removed 0 bases at V and 8 bases at J, with 9 bases between. Per the germline V gene, CDR1 is SGDLS and CDR2 is YYNGEE. The CDR3 runs 13 residues. The CDR3 sequence is CASSVGSFDEQFF. The CDR3 nucleotides read TGTGCCAGCAGCGTAGGATCCTTCGATGAGCAGTTCTTC.

V usage is TRBV5-1 and J usage is TRBJ1-2; tentative D call: TRBD1 (6 bases). Germline V gives CDR1 SGHRS, CDR2 YFSETQ. The V gene lost 5 bases and the J gene lost 3 bases, with 17 bases spanning the gap. The CDR3 spans 15 residues. CDR3 coding DNA: TGCGCCAGCAGAAGAGCGACAGGAGCTGACTATGGCTACACCTTC. This encodes CASRRATGADYGYTF.

The sample holds a few counts of this clonotype. The chain carries TRBV21-1 and TRBJ2-6. TRBV21-1 is assigned pseudogene status. The CDR3 totals 17 residues. The chain's CDR3 is CASSKGAQNSGANVLTF. The CDR3 DNA reads as TGTGCCAGCAGCAAAGGCGCACAAAACTCTGGGGCCAACGTCCTGACTTTC.

The chain carries TRBV20-1 and TRBJ2-3; 13 bases fit TRBD2. This CDR3 is 16 amino acids long. The V segment lost 0 bases and the J segment 3 bases; nucleotides outside the gene matches: 3. Germline V gives CDR1 DFQATT, CDR2 SNEGSKA (reference sequence). The CDR3 coding sequence is TGCAGTGCTAGAGATGTGACTAGCGGGGGGACAGATACGCAGTATTTT. Translated: CSARDVTSGGTDTQYF.

This rearrangement joins TRBV20-1 to TRBJ2-2, with 12 bases fitting TRBD2. J was trimmed by 3 bases and V by 6 bases; bases with no gene match: 11. The CDR3 runs to 17 residues. CDR1 is DFQATT, CDR2 SNEGSKA, per germline (reference sequence). CDR3 sequence: CSAEPGGLAGYTGELFF. The CDR3, as DNA: TGCAGTGCCGAGCCGGGGGGACTAGCGGGTTACACCGGGGAGCTGTTTTTT.

The sample holds many counts of this clonotype. This chain joins TRBV7-9 and TRBJ2-3, with D possibly being TRBD2 (6 bases). Germline V gene data show CDR1 as SEHNR and CDR2 as FQNEAQ (reference sequence). Trimming took 7 bases from V and 4 from J, leaving 18 bases between them. CDR3 size: 15 residues. CDR3 nucleotides: TGTGCCAGCAAATTTTTAGACGGGAGCTCAGATACGCAGTATTTT. It yields the protein CASKFLDGSSDTQYF.

The table lists this clonotype with a few counts. The chain combines TRBV7-2 with TRBJ2-7, with TRBD2 matching over 13 bases. There are 16 residues in the CDR3. In germline, CDR1 is SGHTA, CDR2 FQGNSA. J was trimmed by 7 bases and V by 4 bases; bases with no gene match: 10. Written as DNA, the CDR3 is TGTGCCAGCAGCTCCTCCACTAGCGGGAGGGGCTGGGAGCAGTACTTC. This codes for CASSSSTSGRGWEQYF.

This clonotype was detected a few times. The gene calls are TRBV11-2 and TRBJ2-1, with TRBD1 matching 8 bases. Unmatched junction bases numbered 5, after V lost 1 base and J lost 6 bases. Germline V lookup: CDR1 SGHAT, CDR2 FQNNGV. The CDR3 is made up of 15 amino acids. As DNA, the CDR3 is TGTGCCAGCAGCTTAGGGCAGGGGGCAGTCAATGAGCAGTTCTTC. Protein: CASSLGQGAVNEQFF.

The chain employs TRBV5-1 and TRBJ1-2, with D possibly matching TRBD1 (5 bases). CDR3 length equals 13 residues. Trimming left V 4 bases short and J 10 bases short, with 17 bases between. Germline V gene data show CDR1 as SGHRS and CDR2 as YFSETQ. CDR3 in amino acids: CASSPPAQGPYTF. The DNA of the CDR3 is TGCGCCAGCAGCCCCCCGGCCCAGGGCCCCTACACCTTC.

This clonotype was detected only a few times. The V call is TRBV11-3, the J call TRBJ1-1; a possible D gene is TRBD1 (6 bases). CDR1 and CDR2 (germline): SGHNT, YENEEA. Between the trimmed V and J ends, which lost 1 base and 2 bases, there was a span of 14 bases. The CDR3 extends over 16 amino acids. CDR3 bases: TGTGCCAGCAGCTTAGGCAGGGGACAACCAAACACTGAAGCTTTCTTT. It codes for CASSLGRGQPNTEAFF. The variable domain in full, with the rest retrieved from reference TRBV11-3 and TRBJ1-1, is EAGVVQSPRYKIIEKKQPVAFWCNPISGHNTLYWYLQNLGQGPELLIRYENEEAVDDSQLPKDRFSAERLKGVDSTLKIQPAELGDSAVYLCASSLGRGQPNTEAFFGQGTRLTVV.

This clonotype turned up a few times. This chain joins TRBV27 and TRBJ2-1, with D maybe TRBD2 (5 bases). The CDR3 is made up of 15 amino acids. The ends were cut back, 4 bases at V and 7 bases at J, with 17 bases in the middle. CDR1 MNHEY and CDR2 SMNVEV come from the germline V gene (reference sequence). The CDR3 sequence is CASSSRPMGGNEQFF. The CDR3 coding sequence is TGTGCCAGCAGTTCCCGACCGATGGGCGGGAATGAGCAGTTCTTC.

The J gene is TRBJ2-2, the V gene TRBV6-1, with 11 bases identical to TRBD1. V was pared by 11 bases and J by 5 bases, with 10 bases of the junction left unmatched. Germline V gene lookup returns CDR1 MNHNS and CDR2 SASEGT. This CDR3 has 15 amino acids. The CDR3 here is CAVSGTGGTTGELFF. CDR3 coding DNA: TGTGCCGTATCCGGGACAGGGGGTACTACCGGGGAGCTGTTTTTT.

The chain combines TRBV20-1 with TRBJ1-6, with D possibly TRBD1 on 5 matching bases. Germline-derived CDR1 and CDR2 are DFQATT and SNEGSKA (reference sequence). The length of the CDR3 is 14 residues. The V end was cut by 2 bases, the J end by 7 bases, with 12 bases between. The CDR3, as DNA: TGCAGTGCTAGATCGGCAGGGAAGAATTCACCCCTCCACTTT. It yields the protein CSARSAGKNSPLHF.

This chain joins TRBV18 and TRBJ2-2; D unresolved. The CDR3 sequence is 16 residues long. From germline, CDR1 is KGHSH and CDR2 LQKENI. V lost 2 bases, J lost 6 bases, and 16 bases lay in between. CDR3: CASSPILEIRAGELFF. The DNA for the CDR3 is TGTGCCAGCTCACCAATCCTGGAGATCCGCGCCGGGGAGCTGTTTTTT.

This chain links TRBV11-2 with TRBJ2-2, with a tentative D call TRBD2 (7 bases). The length of the CDR3 is 19 residues. Germline CDR1 SGHAT, CDR2 FQNNGV. The V end lost 5 bases, the J end lost 4 bases, and 26 bases lay between the germline ends. This CDR3 reads CASSPPLGGALHSTGELFF. CDR3 nucleotides: TGTGCCAGCAGCCCGCCTCTGGGGGGGGCCCTTCATAGCACCGGGGAGCTGTTTTTT.